Below, one TCR beta chain is given with its context. Its antigen is not known. The entry originates in a study of OX40 agonist ivuxolimab in advanced cancers. Data came from immunoSEQ multiplex PCR; TCRdb stores just in-frame clones and leaves some out. This sample carries some 90,000 clones, roughly 88% of them seen once, and the ten largest clones take 0.33%. Trimming shortened V by 1 base and J by 4 bases, and 8 bases separated the two germline ends. The CDR3 runs 15 residues. CDR1 and CDR2 (germline): SNHLY, FYNNEI. General observations from the study: No determination was made of the antigen specificity of the expanded peripheral T cells.

This TCR was recovered from an adult with an advanced solid tumor such as melanoma, head and neck, liver or kidney cancer. The genes are TRBV2 and TRBJ2-6; D ambiguous. Specimen: CD4+ or CD8+ T cells sorted from blood, collected in a trial of the OX40 agonist ivuxolimab. The CDR3 DNA reads as TGTGCCAGCAGTGAAGGGGTCCTCGGGGCCAACGTCCTGACTTTC. It is translated as CASSEGVLGANVLTF. Full variable domain (outside the CDR3, taken from reference TRBV2 and TRBJ2-6): EPEVTQTPSHQVTQMGQEVILRCVPISNHLYFYWYRQILGQKVEFLVSFYNNEISEKSEIFDDQFSVERPDGSNFTLKIRSTKLEDSAMYFCASSEGVLGANVLTFGAGSRLTVL.